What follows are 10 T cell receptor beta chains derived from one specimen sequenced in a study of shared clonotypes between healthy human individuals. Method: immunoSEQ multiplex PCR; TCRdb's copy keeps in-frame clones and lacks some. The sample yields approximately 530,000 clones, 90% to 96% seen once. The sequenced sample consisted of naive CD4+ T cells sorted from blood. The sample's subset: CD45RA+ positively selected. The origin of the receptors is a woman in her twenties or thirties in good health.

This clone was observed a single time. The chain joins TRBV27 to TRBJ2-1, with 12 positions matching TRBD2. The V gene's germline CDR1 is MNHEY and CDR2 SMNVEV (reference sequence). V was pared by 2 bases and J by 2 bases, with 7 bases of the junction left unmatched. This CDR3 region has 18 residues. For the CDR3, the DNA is TGTGCCAGCAGTTTACCTAGCGGGAGGGCCGGGGCCTACAATGAGCAGTTCTTC. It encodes CASSLPSGRAGAYNEQFF.

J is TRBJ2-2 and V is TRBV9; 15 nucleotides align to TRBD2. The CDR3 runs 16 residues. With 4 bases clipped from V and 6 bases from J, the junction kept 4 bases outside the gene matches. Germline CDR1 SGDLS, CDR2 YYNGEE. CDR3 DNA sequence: TGTGCCAGCAGCAATCGGACTAGCGGGAGGGCCGGGGAGCTGTTTTTT. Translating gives CASSNRTSGRAGELFF.

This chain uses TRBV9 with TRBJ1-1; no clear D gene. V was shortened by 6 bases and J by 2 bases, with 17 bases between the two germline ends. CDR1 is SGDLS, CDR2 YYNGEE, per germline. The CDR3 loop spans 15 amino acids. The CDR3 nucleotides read TGTGCCAGCACCCGCGGGAGATTGCCCAACACTGAAGCTTTCTTT. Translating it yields CASTRGRLPNTEAFF.

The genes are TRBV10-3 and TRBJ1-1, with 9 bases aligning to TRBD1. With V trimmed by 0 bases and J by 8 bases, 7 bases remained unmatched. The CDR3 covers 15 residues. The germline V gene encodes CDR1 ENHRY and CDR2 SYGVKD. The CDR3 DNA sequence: TGTGCCATCAGTGAGTCACCGGGACAGGGTTTGGAAGCTTTCTTT. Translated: CAISESPGQGLEAFF.

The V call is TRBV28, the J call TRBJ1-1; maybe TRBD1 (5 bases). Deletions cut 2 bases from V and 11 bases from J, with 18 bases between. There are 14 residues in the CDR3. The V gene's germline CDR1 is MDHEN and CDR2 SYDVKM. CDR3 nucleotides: TGTGCCAGCAGTTTACCGACAGCGACGATAGCGGCTTTCTTT. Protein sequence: CASSLPTATIAAFF.

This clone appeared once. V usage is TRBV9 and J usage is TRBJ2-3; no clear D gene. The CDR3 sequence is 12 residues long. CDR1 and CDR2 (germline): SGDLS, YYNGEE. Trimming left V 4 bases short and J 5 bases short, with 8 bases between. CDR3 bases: TGTGCCAGCAGCCTGACTGGAGATACGCAGTATTTT. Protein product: CASSLTGDTQYF. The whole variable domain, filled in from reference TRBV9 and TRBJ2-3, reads DSGVTQTPKHLITATGQRVTLRCSPRSGDLSVYWYQQSLDQGLQFLIQYYNGEERAKGNILERFSAQQFPDLHSELNLSSLELGDSALYFCASSLTGDTQYFGPGTRLTVL.

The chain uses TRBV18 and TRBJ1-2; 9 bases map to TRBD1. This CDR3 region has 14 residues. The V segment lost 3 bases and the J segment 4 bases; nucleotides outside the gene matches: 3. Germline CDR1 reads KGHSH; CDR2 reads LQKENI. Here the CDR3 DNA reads TGTGCCAGCTCACCGGACAGGGGTGGCTATGGCTACACCTTC. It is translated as CASSPDRGGYGYTF. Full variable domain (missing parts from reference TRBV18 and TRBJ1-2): NAGVMQNPRHLVRRRGQEARLRCSPMKGHSHVYWYRQLPEEGLKFMVYLQKENIIDESGMPKERFSAEFPKEGPSILRIQQVVRGDSAAYFCASSPDRGGYGYTFGSGTRLTVV.

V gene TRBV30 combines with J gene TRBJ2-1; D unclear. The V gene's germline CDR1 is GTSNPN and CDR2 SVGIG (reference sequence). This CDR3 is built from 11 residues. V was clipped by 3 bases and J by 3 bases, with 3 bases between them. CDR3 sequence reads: CAWRFYNEQFF. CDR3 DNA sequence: TGTGCCTGGAGGTTCTACAATGAGCAGTTCTTC.

CDR3 bases: TGTGCCAGCAGACAACAGGGACAGATCTACGAGCAGTACTTC. This gives the protein CASRQQGQIYEQYF. The V and J genes are TRBV11-2 and TRBJ2-5; 7 bases agree with TRBD1. Gene TRBJ2-7 matches the end of the DNA better, so the J call may be wrong. Germline assignment: CDR1 SGHAT and CDR2 FQNNGV. This CDR3 is built from 14 residues.

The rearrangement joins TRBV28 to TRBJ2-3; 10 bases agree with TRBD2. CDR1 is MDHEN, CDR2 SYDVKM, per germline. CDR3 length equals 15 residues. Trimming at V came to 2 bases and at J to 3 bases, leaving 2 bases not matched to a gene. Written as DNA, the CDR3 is TGTGCCAGCAGTTTACCTAGCGGGAGTACAGATACGCAGTATTTT. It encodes CASSLPSGSTDTQYF.